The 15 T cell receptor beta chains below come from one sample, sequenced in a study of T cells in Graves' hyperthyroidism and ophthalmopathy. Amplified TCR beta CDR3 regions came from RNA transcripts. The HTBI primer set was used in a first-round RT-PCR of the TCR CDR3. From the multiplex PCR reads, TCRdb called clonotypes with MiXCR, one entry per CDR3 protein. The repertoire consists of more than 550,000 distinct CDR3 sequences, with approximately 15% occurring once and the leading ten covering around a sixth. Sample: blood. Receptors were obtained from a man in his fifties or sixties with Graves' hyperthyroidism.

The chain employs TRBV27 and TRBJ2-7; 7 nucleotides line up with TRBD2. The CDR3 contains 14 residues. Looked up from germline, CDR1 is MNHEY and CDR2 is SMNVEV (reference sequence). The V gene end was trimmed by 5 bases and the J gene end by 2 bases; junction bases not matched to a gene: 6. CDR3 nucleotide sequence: TGTGCCAGCAGTCCGACTAGCCCCCCCTACGAGCAGTACTTC. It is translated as CASSPTSPPYEQYF.

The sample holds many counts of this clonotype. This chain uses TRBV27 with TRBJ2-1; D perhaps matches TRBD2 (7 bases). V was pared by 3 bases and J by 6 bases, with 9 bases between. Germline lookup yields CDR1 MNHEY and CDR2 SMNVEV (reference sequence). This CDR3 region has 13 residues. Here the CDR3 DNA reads TGTGCCAGCAGTTTGGGGGGGCCCAATGAGCAGTTCTTC. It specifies CASSLGGPNEQFF.

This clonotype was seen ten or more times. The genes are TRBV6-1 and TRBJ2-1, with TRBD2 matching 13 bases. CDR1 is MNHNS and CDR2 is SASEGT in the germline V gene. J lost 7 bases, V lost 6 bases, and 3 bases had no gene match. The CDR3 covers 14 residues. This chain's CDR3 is CASRGTSGTNEQFF. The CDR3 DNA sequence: TGTGCCAGCAGAGGGACTAGCGGGACTAATGAGCAGTTCTTC.

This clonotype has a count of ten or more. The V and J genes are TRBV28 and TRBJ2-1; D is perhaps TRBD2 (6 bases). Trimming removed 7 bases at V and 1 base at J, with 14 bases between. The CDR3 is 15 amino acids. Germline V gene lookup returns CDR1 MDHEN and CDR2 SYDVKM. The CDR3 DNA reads TGTGCCAGCAAGCCCGGGGGAACGTCCTACAATGAGCAGTTCTTC. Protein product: CASKPGGTSYNEQFF.

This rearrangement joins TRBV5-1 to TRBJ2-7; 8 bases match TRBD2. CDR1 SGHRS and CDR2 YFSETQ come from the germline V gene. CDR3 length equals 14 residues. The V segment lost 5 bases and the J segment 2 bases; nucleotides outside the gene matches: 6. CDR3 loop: CASRNLAGAYEQYF. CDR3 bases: TGCGCCAGCAGGAACCTAGCGGGTGCCTACGAGCAGTACTTC.

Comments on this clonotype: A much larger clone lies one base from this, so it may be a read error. The CDR3 DNA follows: TGTGCCGGCAGCCTCGCTGGCTCCGAGCAGTACTTC. This encodes CAGSLAGSEQYF. The genes are TRBV13 and TRBJ2-7; D gene unclear. This CDR3 is built from 12 residues. Looked up from germline, CDR1 is PRHDT and CDR2 is FYEKMQ (reference sequence).

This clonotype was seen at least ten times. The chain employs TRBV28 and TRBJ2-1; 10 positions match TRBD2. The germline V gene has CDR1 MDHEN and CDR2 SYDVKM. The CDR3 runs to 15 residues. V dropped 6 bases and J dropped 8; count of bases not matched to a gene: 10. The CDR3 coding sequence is TGTGCCAGCAGAGCGCCTAGCGGGAGTCAGGATGAGCAGTTCTTC. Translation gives CASRAPSGSQDEQFF. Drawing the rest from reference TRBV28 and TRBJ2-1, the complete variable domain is DVKVTQSSRYLVKRTGEKVFLECVQDMDHENMFWYRQDPGLGLRLIYFSYDVKMKEKGDIPEGYSVSREKKERFSLILESASTNQTSMYLCASRAPSGSQDEQFFGPGTRLTVL.

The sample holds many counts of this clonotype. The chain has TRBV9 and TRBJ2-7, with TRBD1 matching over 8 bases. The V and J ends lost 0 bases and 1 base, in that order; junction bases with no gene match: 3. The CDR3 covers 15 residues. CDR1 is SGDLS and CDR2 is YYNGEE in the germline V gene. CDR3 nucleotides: TGTGCCAGCAGCGTAGGAACAGGGGGGTCCTACGAGCAGTACTTC. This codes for CASSVGTGGSYEQYF.

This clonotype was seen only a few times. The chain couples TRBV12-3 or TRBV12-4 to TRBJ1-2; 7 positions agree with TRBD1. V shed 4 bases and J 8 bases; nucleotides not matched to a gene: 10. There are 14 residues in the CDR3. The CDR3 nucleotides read TGTGCCAGCAGTTCACACCAGGGGGTGACGGGCTACACCTTC. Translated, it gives CASSSHQGVTGYTF.

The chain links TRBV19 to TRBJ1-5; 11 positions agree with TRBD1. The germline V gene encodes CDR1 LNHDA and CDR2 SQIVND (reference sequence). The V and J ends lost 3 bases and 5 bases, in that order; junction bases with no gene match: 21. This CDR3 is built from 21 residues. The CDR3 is CASSIALWDRGDSRQDQPQHF. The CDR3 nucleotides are TGTGCCAGTAGTATTGCCCTCTGGGACAGGGGGGATAGTCGTCAGGATCAGCCCCAGCATTTT.

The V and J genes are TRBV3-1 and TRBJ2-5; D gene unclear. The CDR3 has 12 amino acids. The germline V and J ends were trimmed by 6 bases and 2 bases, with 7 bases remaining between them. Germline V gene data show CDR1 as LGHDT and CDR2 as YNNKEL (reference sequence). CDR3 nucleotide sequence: TGTGCCAGCAGACACCGTCAAGAGACCCAGTACTTC. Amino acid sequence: CASRHRQETQYF.

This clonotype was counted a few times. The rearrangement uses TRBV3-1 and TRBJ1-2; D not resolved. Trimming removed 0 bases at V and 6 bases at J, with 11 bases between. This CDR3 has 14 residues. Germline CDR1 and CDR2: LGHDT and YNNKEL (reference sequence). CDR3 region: CASSQEGLFDGYTF. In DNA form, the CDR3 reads TGTGCCAGCAGCCAAGAAGGCCTGTTCGATGGCTACACCTTC.

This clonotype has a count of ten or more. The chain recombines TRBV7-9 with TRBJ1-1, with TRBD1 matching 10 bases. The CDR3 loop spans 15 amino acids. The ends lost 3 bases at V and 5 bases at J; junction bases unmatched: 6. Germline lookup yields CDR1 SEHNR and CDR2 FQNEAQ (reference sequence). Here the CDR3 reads CASSFQGQGRTEAFF. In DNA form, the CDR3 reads TGTGCCAGCAGCTTTCAGGGACAGGGGAGGACTGAAGCTTTCTTT.

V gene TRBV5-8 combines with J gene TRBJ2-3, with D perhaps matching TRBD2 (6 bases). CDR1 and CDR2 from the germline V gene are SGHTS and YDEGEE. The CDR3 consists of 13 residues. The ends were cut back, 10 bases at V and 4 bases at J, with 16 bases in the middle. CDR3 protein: CAGRDFNSDTQYF. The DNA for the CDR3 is TGTGCCGGGCGGGACTTCAACTCAGATACGCAGTATTTT.

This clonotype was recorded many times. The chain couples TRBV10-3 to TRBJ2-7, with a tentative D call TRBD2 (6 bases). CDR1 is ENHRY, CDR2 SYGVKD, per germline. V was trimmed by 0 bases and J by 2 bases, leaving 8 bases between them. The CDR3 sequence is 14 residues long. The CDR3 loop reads CAISESGGTYEQYF. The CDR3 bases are TGTGCCATCAGTGAGTCCGGGGGAACCTACGAGCAGTACTTC.